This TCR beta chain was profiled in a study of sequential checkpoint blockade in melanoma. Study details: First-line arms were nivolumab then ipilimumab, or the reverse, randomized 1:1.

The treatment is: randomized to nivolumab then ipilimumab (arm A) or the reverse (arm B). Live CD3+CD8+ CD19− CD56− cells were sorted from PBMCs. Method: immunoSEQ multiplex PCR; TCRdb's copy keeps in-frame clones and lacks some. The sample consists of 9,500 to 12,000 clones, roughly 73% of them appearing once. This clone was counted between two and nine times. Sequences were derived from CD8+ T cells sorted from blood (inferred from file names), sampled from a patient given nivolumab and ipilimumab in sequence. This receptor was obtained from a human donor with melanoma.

The CDR3 loop is CASSVDDGSSYNEQFF. As DNA, the CDR3 is TGTGCCAGCAGCGTAGACGACGGGAGCTCCTACAATGAGCAGTTCTTC. The chain carries TRBV9 and TRBJ2-1; TRBD2 is a possible D gene (6 bases). The germline V and J ends were trimmed by 0 bases and 0 bases, with 10 bases remaining between them. This CDR3 region has 16 residues. The germline V gene encodes CDR1 SGDLS and CDR2 YYNGEE.